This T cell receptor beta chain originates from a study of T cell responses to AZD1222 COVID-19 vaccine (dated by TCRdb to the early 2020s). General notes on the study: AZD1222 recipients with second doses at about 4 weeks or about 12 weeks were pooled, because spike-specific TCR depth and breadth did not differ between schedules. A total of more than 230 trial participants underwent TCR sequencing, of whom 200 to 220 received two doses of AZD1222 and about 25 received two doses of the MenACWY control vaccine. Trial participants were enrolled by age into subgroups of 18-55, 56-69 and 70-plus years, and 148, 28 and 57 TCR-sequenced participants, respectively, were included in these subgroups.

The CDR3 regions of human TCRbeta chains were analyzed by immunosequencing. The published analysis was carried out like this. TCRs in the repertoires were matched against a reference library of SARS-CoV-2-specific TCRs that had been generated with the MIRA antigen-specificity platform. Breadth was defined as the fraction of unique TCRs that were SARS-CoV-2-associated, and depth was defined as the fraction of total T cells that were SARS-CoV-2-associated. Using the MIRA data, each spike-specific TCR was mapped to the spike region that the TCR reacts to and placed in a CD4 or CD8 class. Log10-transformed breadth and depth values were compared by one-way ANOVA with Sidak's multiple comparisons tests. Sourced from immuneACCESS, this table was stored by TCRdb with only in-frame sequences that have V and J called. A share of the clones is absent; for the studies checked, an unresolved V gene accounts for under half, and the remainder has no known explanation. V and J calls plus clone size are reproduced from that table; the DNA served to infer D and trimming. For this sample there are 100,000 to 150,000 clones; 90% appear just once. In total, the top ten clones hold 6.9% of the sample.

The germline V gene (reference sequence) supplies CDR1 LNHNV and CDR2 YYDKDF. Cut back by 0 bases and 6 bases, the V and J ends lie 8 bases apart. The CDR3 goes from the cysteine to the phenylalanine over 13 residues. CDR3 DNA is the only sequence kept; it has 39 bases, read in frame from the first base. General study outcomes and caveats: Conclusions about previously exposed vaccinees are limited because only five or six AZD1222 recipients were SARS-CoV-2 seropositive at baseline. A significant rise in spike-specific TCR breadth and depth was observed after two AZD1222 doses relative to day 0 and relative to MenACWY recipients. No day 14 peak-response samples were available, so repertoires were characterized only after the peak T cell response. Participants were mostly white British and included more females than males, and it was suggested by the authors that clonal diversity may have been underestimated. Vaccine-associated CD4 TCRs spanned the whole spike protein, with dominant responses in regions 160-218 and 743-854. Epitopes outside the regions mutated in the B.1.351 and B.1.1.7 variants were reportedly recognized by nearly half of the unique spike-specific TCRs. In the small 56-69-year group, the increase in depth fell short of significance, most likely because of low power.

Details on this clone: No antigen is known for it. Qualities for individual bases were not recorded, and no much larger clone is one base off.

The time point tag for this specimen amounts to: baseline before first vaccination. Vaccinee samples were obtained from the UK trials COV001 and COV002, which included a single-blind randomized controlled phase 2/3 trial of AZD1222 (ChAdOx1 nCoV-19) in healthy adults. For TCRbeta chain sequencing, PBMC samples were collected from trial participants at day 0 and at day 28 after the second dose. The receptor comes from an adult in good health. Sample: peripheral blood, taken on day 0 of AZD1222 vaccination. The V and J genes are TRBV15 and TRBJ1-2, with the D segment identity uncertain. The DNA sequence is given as TGTGCCACCAGCAGAGATCTAGTCGATGGCTACACCTTC. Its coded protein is CATSRDLVDGYTF.